A single sample gave rise to the 27 T cell receptor beta chains below, sequenced in a study of T cell changes during pregnancy in multiple sclerosis. TCRdb's table, derived via immunoSEQ multiplex PCR, lists solely in-frame clones and lacks some. The repertoire includes approximately 46,000 clones, 90% of them detected once, and about 5.1% sits in the top ten. Sequenced material: peripheral blood, taken after pregnancy. These receptors came from a female donor in good health, enrolled as a control in a pregnancy study.

V usage is TRBV6-1 and J usage is TRBJ2-7, with TRBD1 identical over 7 bases. The length of the CDR3 is 14 residues. V shed 7 bases and J 0 bases; nucleotides not matched to a gene: 6. CDR1 MNHNS and CDR2 SASEGT come from the germline V gene. This CDR3 is CASMGTAYSYEQYF. The CDR3 region has the DNA TGTGCCAGCATGGGGACAGCTTACTCCTACGAGCAGTACTTC.

DNA of the CDR3: TGTGCCAGCAGCACCGGACAGCGTCCCTACGAGCAGTACTTC. Its translation: CASSTGQRPYEQYF. J is TRBJ2-7 and V is TRBV5-4, with a weak D call TRBD1 (6 bases). CDR1 and CDR2 (germline): SGHNT, YYREEE (reference sequence). V lost 4 bases and J 2 bases, leaving 13 bases between the germline ends. The CDR3 totals 14 residues.

The gene calls are TRBV18 and TRBJ2-6; D perhaps matches TRBD2 (5 bases). Per germline, CDR1 KGHSH and CDR2 LQKENI. The V gene lost 5 bases and the J gene lost 0 bases, with 14 bases spanning the gap. This CDR3 is built from 17 residues. CDR3 nucleotide sequence: TGTGCCAGCTCATCTGGACGGGAATTCTCTGGGGCCAACGTCCTGACTTTC. Protein: CASSSGREFSGANVLTF.

The chain carries TRBV18 and TRBJ1-1; D possibly corresponds to TRBD1 (5 bases). Per germline, CDR1 KGHSH and CDR2 LQKENI. Deletions cut 6 bases from V and 3 bases from J, with 11 bases between. CDR3 length: 13 residues. The CDR3 loop is CASSPNRYTEAFF. CDR3 bases: TGTGCCAGCTCTCCTAACAGGTACACTGAAGCTTTCTTT.

The chain recombines TRBV9 with TRBJ2-1, with 7 bases aligning to TRBD1. Germline V gene lookup returns CDR1 SGDLS and CDR2 YYNGEE. The V segment lost 1 base and the J segment 6 bases; nucleotides outside the gene matches: 4. CDR3 length equals 14 residues. CDR3 nucleotides: TGTGCCAGCAGCGTATCGGACAGGCCCAATGAGCAGTTCTTC. Translated: CASSVSDRPNEQFF.

The genes are TRBV18 and TRBJ2-7; D remains unclear. Trimming pared 3 bases from V and 9 bases from J, leaving 18 bases between. The germline V gene has CDR1 KGHSH and CDR2 LQKENI. The CDR3 consists of 14 residues. CDR3 bases: TGTGCCAGCTCACCGCTCCCCGCGGCAAGTGGGCAGTACTTC. Its protein product is CASSPLPAASGQYF.

The chain combines TRBV7-9 with TRBJ1-4, with 7 bases identical to TRBD1. Germline values: CDR1 SEHNR, CDR2 FQNEAQ (reference sequence). V lost 4 bases, J lost 8 bases, and 10 bases stayed unmatched. CDR3 length: 15 residues. The CDR3, as DNA: TGTGCCAGCAGCTCAGAGACAGGGTGGGGCGAAAAACTGTTTTTT. Translation: CASSSETGWGEKLFF.

Only one count was recorded for this clone. V and J are TRBV4-2 and TRBJ2-6, with 8 nucleotides matching TRBD1. Per germline, CDR1 LGHNA and CDR2 YNFKEQ. There are 19 residues in the CDR3. Trimming took 2 bases from V and 0 from J; bases not matched to a gene: 9. This CDR3 is CASSQPPGQVNSGANVLTF. CDR3 coding DNA: TGTGCCAGCAGCCAACCCCCGGGACAGGTAAACTCTGGGGCCAACGTCCTGACTTTC.

The CDR3: CASSPRQGSNNEQFF. In DNA form, the CDR3 reads TGTGCCAGCAGCCCACGACAGGGTAGTAACAATGAGCAGTTCTTC. This sequence joins TRBV11-3 and TRBJ2-1, with TRBD1 matching over 7 bases. This CDR3 comprises 15 residues. Trimming cost V 5 bases and J 5 bases; bases outside gene matches: 9. The germline gives CDR1 SGHNT, CDR2 YENEEA.

V and J are TRBV7-9 and TRBJ2-1, with 11 nucleotides matching TRBD2. Looked up from germline, CDR1 is SEHNR and CDR2 is FQNEAQ (reference sequence). V lost 5 bases, J lost 7 bases, and 7 bases stayed unmatched. The CDR3 extends over 15 amino acids. Here the CDR3 reads CASSPLLAGVNEQFF. CDR3 bases: TGTGCCAGCAGCCCTTTACTAGCGGGAGTTAATGAGCAGTTCTTC.

The chain couples TRBV27 to TRBJ1-5; weak D call: TRBD1 (5 bases). The CDR3 covers 14 residues. With 5 bases removed from V and 5 bases from J, the gap between germline ends came to 13 bases. Germline CDR1 MNHEY, CDR2 SMNVEV (reference sequence). The DNA for the CDR3 is TGTGCCAGCAGTCCGATGGGGGGACATCAGCCCCAGCATTTT. It translates to CASSPMGGHQPQHF.

J is TRBJ1-3 and V is TRBV7-2, with 7 bases matching TRBD1. Germline CDR1 is SGHTA and CDR2 is FQGNSA. Unmatched junction bases numbered 10, after V lost 5 bases and J lost 0 bases. The CDR3 length is 17 residues. CDR3: CASSEGATRYSGNTIYF. The CDR3 DNA is TGTGCCAGCAGCGAGGGGGCGACACGGTACTCTGGAAACACCATATATTTT.

The chain employs TRBV18 and TRBJ2-3; no definite D call. The CDR3 runs to 14 residues. The germline V gene has CDR1 KGHSH and CDR2 LQKENI. V was shortened by 0 bases and J by 1 base, with 5 bases between the two germline ends. CDR3 in amino acids: CASSPPAGTDTQYF. In DNA form, the CDR3 reads TGTGCCAGCTCACCACCGGCGGGCACAGATACGCAGTATTTT. Full variable domain (outside the CDR3, taken from reference TRBV18 and TRBJ2-3): NAGVMQNPRHLVRRRGQEARLRCSPMKGHSHVYWYRQLPEEGLKFMVYLQKENIIDESGMPKERFSAEFPKEGPSILRIQQVVRGDSAAYFCASSPPAGTDTQYFGPGTRLTVL.

The chain uses TRBV30 and TRBJ1-3; D is uncertain. Germline V CDR1 and CDR2: GTSNPN, SVGIG (reference sequence). The CDR3 covers 14 residues. Trimming removed 2 bases from V and 0 bases from J, with 8 bases in between. The CDR3 sequence: CAWSSTYSGNTIYF. CDR3 nucleotides: TGTGCCTGGAGTTCGACATACTCTGGAAACACCATATATTTT.

V is TRBV5-1 and J is TRBJ2-6; 10 nucleotides match TRBD1. The CDR3 consists of 18 residues. After removal of 1 base from V and 3 bases from J, the junction contained 7 bases not matched to a gene. Germline CDR1 SGHRS, CDR2 YFSETQ. The CDR3, as DNA: TGCGCCAGCAGCTTGATGACAGGGGGCTCTGGTGGGGCCAACGTCCTGACTTTC. Residues: CASSLMTGGSGGANVLTF.

The chain couples TRBV11-2 to TRBJ2-1, with 7 bases fitting TRBD1. CDR1 SGHAT and CDR2 FQNNGV come from the germline V gene. V shed 5 bases and J 1 base; nucleotides not matched to a gene: 11. The CDR3 covers 17 residues. The chain's CDR3 is CASSQLSRQGSYNEQFF. In nucleotides, the CDR3 is TGTGCCAGCAGCCAACTCTCTAGACAGGGATCCTACAATGAGCAGTTCTTC. Full variable domain (remainder filled in from reference TRBV11-2 and TRBJ2-1): EAGVAQSPRYKIIEKRQSVAFWCNPISGHATLYWYQQILGQGPKLLIQFQNNGVVDDSQLPKDRFSAERLKGVDSTLKIQPAKLEDSAVYLCASSQLSRQGSYNEQFFGPGTRLTVL.

This clone was detected only once. This rearrangement joins TRBV6-5 to TRBJ2-7, with 9 nucleotides matching TRBD2. The V gene end was trimmed by 0 bases and the J gene end by 0 bases; junction bases not matched to a gene: 3. CDR1 is MNHEY and CDR2 is SVGAGI in the germline V gene. The CDR3 spans 16 residues. CDR3 DNA: TGTGCCAGCAGTTACTCTGGCGGGGGGGTCTCCTACGAGCAGTACTTC. The encoded protein is CASSYSGGGVSYEQYF.

V gene TRBV15 combines with J gene TRBJ1-4, with D uncertain. This CDR3 is built from 11 residues. V was pared by 6 bases and J by 7 bases, with 6 bases between. Germline values: CDR1 LNHNV, CDR2 YYDKDF (reference sequence). The DNA for the CDR3 is TGTGCCACCAGTACTTTTGAAAAACTGTTTTTT. Translating it yields CATSTFEKLFF.

This chain links TRBV28 with TRBJ1-3; D gene unclear. Trimming stripped 8 bases from V and 0 bases from J, with 5 bases between. This CDR3 contains 12 residues. Germline V gene sequence: CDR1 MDHEN, CDR2 SYDVKM. Here the CDR3 reads CASWSSGNTIYF. The CDR3 nucleotides are TGTGCCAGCTGGAGCTCTGGAAACACCATATATTTT.

This clone came up a few times. V gene TRBV6-4 combines with J gene TRBJ2-1, with TRBD2 identical over 12 bases. The CDR3 sequence is 15 residues long. Unmatched junction bases numbered 9, after V lost 5 bases and J lost 10 bases. Germline V gene lookup returns CDR1 MRHNA and CDR2 SNTAGT. CDR3 sequence (DNA): TGTGCCAGCAGTCCGACTAGCGGGAGTGGAGGCGAGCAGTTCTTC. The encoded protein is CASSPTSGSGGEQFF.

This clone was observed a few times. The V call is TRBV19, the J call TRBJ1-6; D ambiguous. CDR3 length: 15 residues. V lost 1 base, J lost 6 bases, and 10 bases lay in between. Looked up from germline, CDR1 is LNHDA and CDR2 is SQIVND (reference sequence). CDR3 sequence reads: CASSIVGTSNSPLHF. The CDR3 DNA is TGTGCCAGTAGTATAGTGGGCACCAGTAATTCACCCCTCCACTTT.

The CDR3 sequence is CAISESELSRAQHF. The CDR3 nucleotides are TGTGCCATCAGTGAGTCTGAGCTGAGCAGGGCCCAGCATTTT. V and J are TRBV10-3 and TRBJ1-5, with D possibly TRBD1 on 5 matching bases. Germline V gene lookup returns CDR1 ENHRY and CDR2 SYGVKD. Trimming stripped 0 bases from V and 11 bases from J, with 14 bases between. The CDR3 is made up of 14 amino acids.

The chain is built from TRBV7-9 and TRBJ1-5, with 10 bases fitting TRBD1. This CDR3 has 19 amino acids. Trimming removed 4 bases from V and 4 bases from J; junction bases left unmatched: 16. Germline CDR1 and CDR2: SEHNR and FQNEAQ (reference sequence). The CDR3 region is CASSSSGTGALGRNQPQHF. For the CDR3, the DNA is TGTGCCAGCAGCTCGTCCGGGACAGGGGCTTTGGGGAGGAATCAGCCCCAGCATTTT.

The chain is built from TRBV28 and TRBJ2-7; TRBD2 matches at 9 bases. The J segment lost 3 bases and the V segment lost 4 bases, leaving 7 bases of the junction unmatched. Germline lookup yields CDR1 MDHEN and CDR2 SYDVKM. The CDR3 extends over 15 amino acids. The DNA for the CDR3 is TGTGCCAGCAGTTCGACGGGACTAGCCGACTACGAGCAGTACTTC. It encodes CASSSTGLADYEQYF.

The V gene is TRBV11-2, the J gene TRBJ1-1; 7 bases are shared with TRBD1. V shed 1 base and J 5 bases; nucleotides not matched to a gene: 10. CDR1 and CDR2 from the germline V gene are SGHAT and FQNNGV. The CDR3 is made up of 16 amino acids. CDR3 in DNA: TGTGCCAGCAGCTTAGTAAGACAGGGTAAAGGGACTGAAGCTTTCTTT. Protein sequence: CASSLVRQGKGTEAFF.

The chain recombines TRBV6-4 with TRBJ2-1, with 13 bases lining up with TRBD2. The CDR3 is 19 residues long. CDR1 and CDR2 (germline): MRHNA, SNTAGT. Germline trimming cut 8 bases from V and 6 bases from J; bases unmatched to any gene: 19. This CDR3 reads CASCPRGLAGPLGPNEQFF. The CDR3 DNA reads as TGTGCCAGCTGCCCGAGGGGACTAGCGGGACCCTTAGGACCCAATGAGCAGTTCTTC.

The rearrangement links TRBV5-6 to TRBJ2-5; TRBD2 matches at 11 bases. Germline CDR1 reads SGHDT; CDR2 reads YYEEEE. With V trimmed by 0 bases and J by 5 bases, 9 bases remained unmatched. This CDR3 is built from 17 residues. The CDR3 sequence: CASSLGSSGGAWETQYF. CDR3 bases: TGTGCCAGCAGCTTGGGGAGTAGCGGGGGGGCATGGGAGACCCAGTACTTC.